This T cell receptor beta chain was obtained from a study of shared clonotypes between healthy human individuals (dated by TCRdb to between 2020 and 2021). Looking at the study overall: Two women and a few men aged 18 to 49 years were included in the cohort. Per donor, leukapheresis produced somewhere between about 0.94 and 8.9 billion PBMCs. To increase sequencing depth and limit assay-specific biases, different laboratories used diverse techniques to prepare libraries and sequence TCR repertoires. To estimate repertoire size and how much clonotypes are shared between individuals, the study performed deep sequencing of blood TCR repertoires from about five healthy adults. For each donor, CD4 naive and CD4 memory were each given three plates, CD8 naive was given two plates, and CD8 memory was given one plate.

TCR CDR3 regions were amplified from genomic DNA by multiplex PCR using the deep immunoSEQ assay. Extracted genomic DNA from each cell subset was spread evenly across all wells of several immunoSEQ 96-well plates, with each plate serving as a replicate. For sorted subsets, each replicate PCR was loaded with approximately 0.2 ug genomic DNA, equivalent to 30,000 or so T cell genomes. Purified libraries were measured with a Qubit 3.0 fluorometer, size-checked on a Bioanalyzer 2100, and measured again with the KAPA Library Quantification kit. Every immunoSEQ 96-well plate was sequenced on a separate single-read 150-cycle Illumina NextSeq 550 flow cell. Under the source paper's analysis protocol: Because only junctional sequences without quality scores were contained in the immunoSEQ output, filtering matching that applied to full-length reads could not be performed. Sequences were annotated with PyIR, a Python wrapper for IgBLAST v1.9, and V/J genes and CDR3 were assigned using IMGT germline references. Reads were filtered out if the reads had weak V/J assignments (E-value above 1e-6), no CDR3, stop codons, out-of-frame junctions, or ambiguous translated residues. V3J clonotypes were defined by identical inferred V gene, J gene, and CDR3 amino acid sequence. Percentage overlap between repertoires was computed as shared unique clonotypes divided by the size of the smaller repertoire. Richness of each repertoire was evaluated using RTK rarefaction, the Chao1 estimator, and Recon v2.1 estimates of unobserved clonotypes. For all TCRbeta clonotypes obtained by the gDNA method from several donors, generation probabilities were computed with OLGA. TCRdb mirrors the immuneACCESS table, restricted to in-frame sequences. Some clones are absent from its copies; in checked studies, under half trace to an unresolved V gene, and the reason for the others is unknown. For V, J and clone size, that table is used; D and trimming come from the DNA. Counted in this sample were 1,400,000 or so clones; 98% to 99% of them appeared once. The ten largest clones capture around 0.38% of the sample.

Results and caveats for the whole study, not just this receptor: Pairwise subsampling indicated that sequencing depth was expected to affect the degree of clonotype sharing among donors. Sampling was restricted to blood, and TCR repertoires in tissue are likely to differ from TCR repertoires in blood. Estimated clonotype richness was generally larger for naive than for memory subsets. Even with the large sequencing depth, rarefaction of the sorted-subset datasets indicated that sequencing was incomplete. Higher generation probabilities were observed for clonotypes shared by all four sorted-subset donors than for non-shared clonotypes. The small number of donors limited the genetic and exposure-history diversity represented. Across a handful of donors, approximately 4.9% of naive CD4, roughly 3.3% of naive CD8, around 2.5% of memory CD4, and 0.3% to 0.45% of memory CD8 clonotypes were shared.

Donors were healthy HIV-negative adults with no recently reported acute infections or vaccinations. Only Caucasian adults living in Nashville, Tennessee, USA were represented among the donors. CD4+ T cells were enriched through magnetic negative selection, after which naive cells were positively selected on CD45RA and the remaining negative fraction served as the memory subset. After blood collection by leukapheresis, PBMCs were isolated using Ficoll-Histopaque density gradient centrifugation and then cryopreserved in the vapor phase of liquid nitrogen. Analytical flow cytometry was used to check the purity and quantity of each magnetically sorted T cell population. Genomic DNA was isolated from each sorted fraction and quantified by UV absorbance on a Nanodrop 2000c. This clone has only one observation. Its binding antigen is unknown. The input lacks base qualities; no much larger clone sits a single base away.

Taken from the germline V gene, the CDR1 and CDR2 loops are SNHLY and FYNNEI. Spanning cysteine to phenylalanine, the CDR3 consists of 15 amino acids. The DNA shown is the 45-base CDR3, in frame from base 1. Trimming costs V 1 base and J 1 base, and their ends lie 7 bases apart. The sample consisted of naive CD4+ T cells sorted from blood. According to the study, the label for this sample's cell subset or site signals: CD45RA+ positively selected. The chain employs TRBV2 and TRBJ1-4; the D gene cannot be resolved reliably. The receptor was isolated from a young man in good health. The CDR3 region reads CASSEVRGTNEKLFF. The DNA sequence is given as TGTGCCAGCAGTGAAGTCCGGGGAACTAATGAAAAACTGTTTTTT.